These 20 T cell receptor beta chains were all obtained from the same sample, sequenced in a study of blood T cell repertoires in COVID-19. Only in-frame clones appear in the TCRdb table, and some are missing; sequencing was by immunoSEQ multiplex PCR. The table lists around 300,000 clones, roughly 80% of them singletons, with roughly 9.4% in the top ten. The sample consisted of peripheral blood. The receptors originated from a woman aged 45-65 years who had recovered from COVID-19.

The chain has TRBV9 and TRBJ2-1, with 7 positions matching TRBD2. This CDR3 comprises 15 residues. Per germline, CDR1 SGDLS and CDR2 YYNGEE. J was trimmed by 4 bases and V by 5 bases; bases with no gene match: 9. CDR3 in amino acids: CASRSSGGTYNEQFF. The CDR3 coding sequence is TGTGCCAGCAGGAGTTCGGGAGGTACTTACAATGAGCAGTTCTTC. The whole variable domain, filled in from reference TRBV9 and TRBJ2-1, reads DSGVTQTPKHLITATGQRVTLRCSPRSGDLSVYWYQQSLDQGLQFLIQYYNGEERAKGNILERFSAQQFPDLHSELNLSSLELGDSALYFCASRSSGGTYNEQFFGPGTRLTVL.

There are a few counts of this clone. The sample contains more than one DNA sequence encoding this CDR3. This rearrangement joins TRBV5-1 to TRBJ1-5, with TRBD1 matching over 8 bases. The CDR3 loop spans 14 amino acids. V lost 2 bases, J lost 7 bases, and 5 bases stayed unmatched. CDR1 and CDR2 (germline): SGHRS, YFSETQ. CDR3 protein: CASSFTGGYQPQHF. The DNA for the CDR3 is TGCGCCAGCAGCTTTACAGGGGGGTACCAGCCCCAGCATTTT. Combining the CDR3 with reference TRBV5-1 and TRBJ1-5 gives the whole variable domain KAGVTQTPRYLIKTRGQQVTLSCSPISGHRSVSWYQQTPGQGLQFLFEYFSETQRNKGNFPGRFSGRQFSNSRSEMNVSTLELGDSALYLCASSFTGGYQPQHFGDGTRLSIL.

The CDR3 DNA reads TGTGCCAGCAGCTTATTCAGGACAGAGGTTGGCTACACCTTC. This codes for CASSLFRTEVGYTF. The chain combines TRBV7-9 with TRBJ1-2, with a tentative D call TRBD1 (6 bases). The germline gives CDR1 SEHNR, CDR2 FQNEAQ (reference sequence). The ends were cut back, 2 bases at V and 7 bases at J, with 14 bases in the middle. The CDR3 loop spans 14 amino acids.

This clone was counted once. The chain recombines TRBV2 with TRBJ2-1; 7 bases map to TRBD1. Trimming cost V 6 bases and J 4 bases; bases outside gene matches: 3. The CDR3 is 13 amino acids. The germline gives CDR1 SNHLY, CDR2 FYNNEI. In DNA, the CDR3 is TGTGCCAGCAGCCGGGACAGTTACAATGAGCAGTTCTTC. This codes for CASSRDSYNEQFF.

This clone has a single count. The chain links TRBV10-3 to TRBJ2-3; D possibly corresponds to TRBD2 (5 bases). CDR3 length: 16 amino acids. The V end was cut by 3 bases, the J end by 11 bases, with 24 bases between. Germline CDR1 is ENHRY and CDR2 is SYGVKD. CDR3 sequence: CAISDSNKGSGIGQYF. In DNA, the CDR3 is TGTGCCATCAGTGACTCCAATAAAGGGAGTGGGATAGGGCAGTATTTT.

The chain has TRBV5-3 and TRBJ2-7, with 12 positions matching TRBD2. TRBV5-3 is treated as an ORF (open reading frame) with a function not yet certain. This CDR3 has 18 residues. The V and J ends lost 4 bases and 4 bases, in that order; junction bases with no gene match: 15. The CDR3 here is CARSPGTSGPWSYYEQYF. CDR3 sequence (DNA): TGTGCCAGAAGCCCCGGGACTAGCGGGCCATGGTCATATTACGAGCAGTACTTC.

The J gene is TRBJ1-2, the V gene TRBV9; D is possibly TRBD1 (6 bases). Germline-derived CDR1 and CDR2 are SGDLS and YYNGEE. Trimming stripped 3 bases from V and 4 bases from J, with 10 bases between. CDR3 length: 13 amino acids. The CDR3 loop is CASSARGFYGYTF. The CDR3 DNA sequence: TGTGCCAGCAGCGCCAGGGGATTCTATGGCTACACCTTC.

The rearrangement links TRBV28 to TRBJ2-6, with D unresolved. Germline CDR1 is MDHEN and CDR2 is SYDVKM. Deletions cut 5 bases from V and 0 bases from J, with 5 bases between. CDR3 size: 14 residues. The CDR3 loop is CASSPNSGANVLTF. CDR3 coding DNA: TGTGCCAGCAGTCCAAACTCTGGGGCCAACGTCCTGACTTTC. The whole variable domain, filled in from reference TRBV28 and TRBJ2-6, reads DVKVTQSSRYLVKRTGEKVFLECVQDMDHENMFWYRQDPGLGLRLIYFSYDVKMKEKGDIPEGYSVSREKKERFSLILESASTNQTSMYLCASSPNSGANVLTFGAGSRLTVL.

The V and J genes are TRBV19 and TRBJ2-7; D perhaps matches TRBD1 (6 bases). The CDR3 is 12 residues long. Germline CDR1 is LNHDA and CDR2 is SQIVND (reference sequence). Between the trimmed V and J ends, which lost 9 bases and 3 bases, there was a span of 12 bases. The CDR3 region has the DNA TGTGCCAGCAAAGACAGGAGCTACGAGCAGTACTTC. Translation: CASKDRSYEQYF.

CDR3 in amino acids: CASSQEHRQNSPLHF. CDR3 sequence (DNA): TGTGCCAGCAGCCAAGAGCACAGGCAAAATTCACCCCTCCACTTT. The chain has TRBV4-2 and TRBJ1-6, with TRBD1 as a possible D gene (5 bases). CDR3 size: 15 residues. Germline values: CDR1 LGHNA, CDR2 YNFKEQ. V lost 0 bases and J 7 bases, leaving 10 bases between the germline ends.

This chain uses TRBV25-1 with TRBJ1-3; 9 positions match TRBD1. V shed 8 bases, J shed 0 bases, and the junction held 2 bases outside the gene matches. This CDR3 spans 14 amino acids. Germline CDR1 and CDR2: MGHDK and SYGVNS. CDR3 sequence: CASVDRGSGNTIYF. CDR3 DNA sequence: TGTGCCAGCGTGGACAGGGGCTCTGGAAACACCATATATTTT.

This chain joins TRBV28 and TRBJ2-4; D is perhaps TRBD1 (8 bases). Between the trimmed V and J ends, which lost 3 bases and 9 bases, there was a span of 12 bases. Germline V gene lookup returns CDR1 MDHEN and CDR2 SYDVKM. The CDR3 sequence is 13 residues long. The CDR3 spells CASSLDREGIQYF. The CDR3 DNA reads TGTGCCAGCAGTTTGGACAGGGAGGGCATTCAGTACTTC.

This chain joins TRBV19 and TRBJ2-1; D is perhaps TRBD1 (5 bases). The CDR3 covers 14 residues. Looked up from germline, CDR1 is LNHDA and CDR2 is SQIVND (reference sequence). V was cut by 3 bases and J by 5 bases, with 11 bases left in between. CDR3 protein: CASSMGQANNEQFF. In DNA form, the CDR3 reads TGTGCCAGTAGTATGGGGCAGGCCAACAATGAGCAGTTCTTC.

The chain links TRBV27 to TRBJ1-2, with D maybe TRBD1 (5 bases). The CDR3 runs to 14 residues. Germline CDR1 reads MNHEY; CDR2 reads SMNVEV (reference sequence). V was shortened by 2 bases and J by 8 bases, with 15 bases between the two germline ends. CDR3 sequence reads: CASSLGEGIPGYTF. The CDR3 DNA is TGTGCCAGCAGTTTAGGGGAGGGGATACCAGGCTACACCTTC.

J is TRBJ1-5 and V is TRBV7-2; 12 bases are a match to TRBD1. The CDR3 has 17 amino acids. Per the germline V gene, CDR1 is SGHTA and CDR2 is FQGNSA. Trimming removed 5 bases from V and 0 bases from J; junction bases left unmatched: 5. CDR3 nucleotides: TGTGCCAGCAGCCCGGGACAGGGGGCATATAGCAATCAGCCCCAGCATTTT. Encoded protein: CASSPGQGAYSNQPQHF.

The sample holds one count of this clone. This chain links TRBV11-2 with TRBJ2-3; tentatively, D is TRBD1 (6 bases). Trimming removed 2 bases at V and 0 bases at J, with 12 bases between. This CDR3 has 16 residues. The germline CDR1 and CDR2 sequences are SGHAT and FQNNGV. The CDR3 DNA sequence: TGTGCCAGCAGCTTAACTCAAGGACAGAGCACAGATACGCAGTATTTT. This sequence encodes CASSLTQGQSTDTQYF.

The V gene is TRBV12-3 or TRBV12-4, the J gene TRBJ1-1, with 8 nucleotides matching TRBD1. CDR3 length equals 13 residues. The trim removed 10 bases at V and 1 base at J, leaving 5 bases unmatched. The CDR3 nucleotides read TGTGCCACCCGGACAGGGCCGAACACTGAAGCTTTCTTT. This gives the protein CATRTGPNTEAFF.

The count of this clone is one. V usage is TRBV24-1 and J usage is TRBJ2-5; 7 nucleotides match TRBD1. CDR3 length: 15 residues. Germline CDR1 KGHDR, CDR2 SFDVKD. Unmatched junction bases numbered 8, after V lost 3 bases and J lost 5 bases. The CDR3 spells CATSDPEGGWETQYF. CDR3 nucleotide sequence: TGTGCCACCAGTGATCCAGAAGGGGGCTGGGAGACCCAGTACTTC.

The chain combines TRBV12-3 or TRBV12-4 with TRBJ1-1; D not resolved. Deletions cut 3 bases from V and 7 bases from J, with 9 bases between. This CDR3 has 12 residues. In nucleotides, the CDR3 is TGTGCCAGCAGTTTTCGGTCGGTTGAAGCTTTCTTT. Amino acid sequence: CASSFRSVEAFF.

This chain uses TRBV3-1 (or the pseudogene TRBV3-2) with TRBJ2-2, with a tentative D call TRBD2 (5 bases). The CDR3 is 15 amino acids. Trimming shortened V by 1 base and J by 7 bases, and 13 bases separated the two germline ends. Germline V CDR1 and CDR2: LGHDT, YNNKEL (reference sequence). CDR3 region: CASSQGAGEIGELFF. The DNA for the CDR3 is TGTGCCAGCAGCCAAGGGGCCGGGGAGATCGGGGAGCTGTTTTTT.